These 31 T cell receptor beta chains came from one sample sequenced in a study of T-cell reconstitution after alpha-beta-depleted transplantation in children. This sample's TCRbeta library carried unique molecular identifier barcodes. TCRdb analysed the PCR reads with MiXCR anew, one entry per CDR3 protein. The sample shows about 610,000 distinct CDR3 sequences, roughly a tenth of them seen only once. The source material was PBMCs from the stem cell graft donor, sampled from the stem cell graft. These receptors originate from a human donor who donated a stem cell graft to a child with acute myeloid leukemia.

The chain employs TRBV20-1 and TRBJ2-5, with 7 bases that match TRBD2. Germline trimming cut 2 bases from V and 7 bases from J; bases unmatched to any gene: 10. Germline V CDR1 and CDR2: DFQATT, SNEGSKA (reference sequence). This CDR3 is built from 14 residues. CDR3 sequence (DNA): TGCAGTGCTAGACTACTAGCGACTTCAGGGACCCAGTACTTC. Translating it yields CSARLLATSGTQYF.

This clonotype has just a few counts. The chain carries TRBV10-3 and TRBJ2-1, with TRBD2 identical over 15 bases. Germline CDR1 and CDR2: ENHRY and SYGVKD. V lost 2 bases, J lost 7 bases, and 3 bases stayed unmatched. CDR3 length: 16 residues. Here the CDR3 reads CAISEGLAGGQNEQFF. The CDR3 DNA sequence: TGTGCCATCAGTGAGGGACTAGCGGGAGGGCAAAATGAGCAGTTCTTC.

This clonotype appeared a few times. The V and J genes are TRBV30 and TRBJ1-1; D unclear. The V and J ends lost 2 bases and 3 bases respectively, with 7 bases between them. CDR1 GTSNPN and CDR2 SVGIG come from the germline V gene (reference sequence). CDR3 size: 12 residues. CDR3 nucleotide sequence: TGTGCCTGGAGTTCGGGGTACACTGAAGCTTTCTTT. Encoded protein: CAWSSGYTEAFF.

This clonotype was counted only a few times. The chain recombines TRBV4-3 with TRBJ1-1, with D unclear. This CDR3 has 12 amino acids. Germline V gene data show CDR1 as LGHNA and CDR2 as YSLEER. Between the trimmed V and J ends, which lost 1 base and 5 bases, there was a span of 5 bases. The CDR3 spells CASSQGETEAFF. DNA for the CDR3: TGCGCCAGCAGCCAAGGGGAAACTGAAGCTTTCTTT.

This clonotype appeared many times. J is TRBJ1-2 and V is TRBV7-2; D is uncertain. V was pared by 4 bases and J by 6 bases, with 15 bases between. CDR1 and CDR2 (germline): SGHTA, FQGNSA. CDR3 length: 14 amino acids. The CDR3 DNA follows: TGTGCCAGCAGCTCGCAGTGGGTAGCAAATGGCTACACCTTC. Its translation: CASSSQWVANGYTF.

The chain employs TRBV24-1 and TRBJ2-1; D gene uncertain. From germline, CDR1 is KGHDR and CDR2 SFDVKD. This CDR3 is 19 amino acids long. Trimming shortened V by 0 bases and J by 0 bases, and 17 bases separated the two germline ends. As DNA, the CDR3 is TGTGCCACCAGTGATTTGCAAATCGATACGGGCAGCTCCTACAATGAGCAGTTCTTC. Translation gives CATSDLQIDTGSSYNEQFF.

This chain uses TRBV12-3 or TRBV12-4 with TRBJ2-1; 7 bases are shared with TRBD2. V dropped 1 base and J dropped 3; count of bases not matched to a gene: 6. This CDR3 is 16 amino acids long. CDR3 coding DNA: TGTGCCAGCAGTTTAGGGGAGCGGGATTACTACAATGAGCAGTTCTTC. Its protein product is CASSLGERDYYNEQFF.

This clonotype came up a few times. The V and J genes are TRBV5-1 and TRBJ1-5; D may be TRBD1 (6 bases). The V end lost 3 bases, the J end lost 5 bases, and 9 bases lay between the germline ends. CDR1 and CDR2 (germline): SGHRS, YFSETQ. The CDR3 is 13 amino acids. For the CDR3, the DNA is TGCGCCAGCAGCTCGACAGGCGATCAGCCCCAGCATTTT. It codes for CASSSTGDQPQHF.

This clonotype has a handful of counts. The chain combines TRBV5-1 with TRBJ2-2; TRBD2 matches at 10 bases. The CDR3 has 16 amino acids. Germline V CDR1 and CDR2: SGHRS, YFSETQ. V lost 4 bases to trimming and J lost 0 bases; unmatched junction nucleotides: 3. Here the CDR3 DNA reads TGCGCCAGCAGCACTGGACTAGCGGCGAACACCGGGGAGCTGTTTTTT. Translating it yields CASSTGLAANTGELFF.

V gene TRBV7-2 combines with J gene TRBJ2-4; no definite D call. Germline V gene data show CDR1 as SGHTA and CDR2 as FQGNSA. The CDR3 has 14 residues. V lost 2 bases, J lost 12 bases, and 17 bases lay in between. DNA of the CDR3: TGTGCCAGCAGCTTATTGGCAGGATCTGGGAATCAGTACTTC. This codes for CASSLLAGSGNQYF. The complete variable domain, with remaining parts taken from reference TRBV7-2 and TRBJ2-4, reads GAGVSQSPSNKVTEKGKDVELRCDPISGHTALYWYRQSLGQGLEFLIYFQGNSAPDKSGLPSDRFSAERTGGSVSTLTIQRTQQEDSAVYLCASSLLAGSGNQYFGAGTRLSVL.

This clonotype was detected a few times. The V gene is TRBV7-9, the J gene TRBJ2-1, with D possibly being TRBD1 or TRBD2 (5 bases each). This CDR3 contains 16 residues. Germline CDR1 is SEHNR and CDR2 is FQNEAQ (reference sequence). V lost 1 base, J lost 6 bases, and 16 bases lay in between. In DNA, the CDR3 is TGTGCCAGCAGCTTAGGTGTTTCCGGGGCTTCCAATGAGCAGTTCTTC. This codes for CASSLGVSGASNEQFF.

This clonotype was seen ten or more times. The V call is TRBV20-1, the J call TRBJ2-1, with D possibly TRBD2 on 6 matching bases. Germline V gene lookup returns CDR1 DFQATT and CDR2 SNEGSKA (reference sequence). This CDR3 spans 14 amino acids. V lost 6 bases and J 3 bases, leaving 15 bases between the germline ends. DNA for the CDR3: TGCAGTGCAAGCTCCGTAGCGGTCTACAATGAGCAGTTCTTC. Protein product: CSASSVAVYNEQFF.

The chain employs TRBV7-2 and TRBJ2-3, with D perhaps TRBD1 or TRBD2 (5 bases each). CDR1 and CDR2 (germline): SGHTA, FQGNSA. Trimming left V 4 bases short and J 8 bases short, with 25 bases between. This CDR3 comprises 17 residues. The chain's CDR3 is CASSSTSGTDSKSTQYF. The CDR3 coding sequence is TGTGCCAGCAGCTCTACAAGTGGGACCGACTCGAAGAGTACGCAGTATTTT.

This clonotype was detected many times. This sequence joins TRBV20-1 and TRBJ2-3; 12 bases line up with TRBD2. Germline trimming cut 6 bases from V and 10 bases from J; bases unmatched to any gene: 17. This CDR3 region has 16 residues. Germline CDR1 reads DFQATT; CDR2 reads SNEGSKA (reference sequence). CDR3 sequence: CSAEGPTSGGPGAQYF. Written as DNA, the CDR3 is TGCAGTGCCGAGGGTCCGACTAGCGGGGGACCAGGCGCGCAGTATTTT.

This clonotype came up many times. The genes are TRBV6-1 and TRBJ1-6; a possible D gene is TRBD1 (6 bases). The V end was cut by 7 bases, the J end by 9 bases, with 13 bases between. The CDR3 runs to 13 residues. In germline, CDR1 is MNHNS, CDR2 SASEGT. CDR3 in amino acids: CASNQGPSSPLHF. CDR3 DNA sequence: TGTGCCAGCAATCAGGGGCCCAGTTCACCCCTCCACTTT.

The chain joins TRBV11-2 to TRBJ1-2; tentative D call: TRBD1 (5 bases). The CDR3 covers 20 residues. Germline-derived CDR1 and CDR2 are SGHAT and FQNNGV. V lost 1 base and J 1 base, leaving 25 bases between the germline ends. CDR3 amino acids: CASSLGRAGFSAGYNYGYTF. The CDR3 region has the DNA TGTGCCAGCAGCTTAGGTCGTGCGGGTTTTTCGGCAGGGTATAACTATGGCTACACCTTC. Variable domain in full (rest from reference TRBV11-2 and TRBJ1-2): EAGVAQSPRYKIIEKRQSVAFWCNPISGHATLYWYQQILGQGPKLLIQFQNNGVVDDSQLPKDRFSAERLKGVDSTLKIQPAKLEDSAVYLCASSLGRAGFSAGYNYGYTFGSGTRLTVV.

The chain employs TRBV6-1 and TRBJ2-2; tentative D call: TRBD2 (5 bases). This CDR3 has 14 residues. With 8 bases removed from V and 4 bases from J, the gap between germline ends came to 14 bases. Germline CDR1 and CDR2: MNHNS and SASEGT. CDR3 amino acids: CASLRDFGTGELFF. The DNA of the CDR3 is TGTGCCAGCCTCCGGGATTTCGGCACCGGGGAGCTGTTTTTT.

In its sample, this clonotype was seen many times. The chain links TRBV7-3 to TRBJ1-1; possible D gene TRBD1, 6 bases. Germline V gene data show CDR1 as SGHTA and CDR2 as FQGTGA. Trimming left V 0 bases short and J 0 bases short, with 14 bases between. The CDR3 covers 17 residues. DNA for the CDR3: TGTGCCAGCAGCTTAACGAAACAGGGCTTAATGAACACTGAAGCTTTCTTT. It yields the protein CASSLTKQGLMNTEAFF.

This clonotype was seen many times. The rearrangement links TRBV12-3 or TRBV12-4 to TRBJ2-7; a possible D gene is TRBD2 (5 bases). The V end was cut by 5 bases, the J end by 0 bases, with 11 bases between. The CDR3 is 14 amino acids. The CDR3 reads CASSTGLRSYEQYF. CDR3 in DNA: TGTGCCAGCAGTACCGGACTCCGCTCCTACGAGCAGTACTTC.

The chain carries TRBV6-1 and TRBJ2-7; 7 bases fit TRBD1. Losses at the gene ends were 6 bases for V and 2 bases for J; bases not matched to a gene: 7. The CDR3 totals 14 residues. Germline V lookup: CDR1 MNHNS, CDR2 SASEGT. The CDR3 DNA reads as TGTGCCAGCAGGATAGGGGGCGGCACCTACGAGCAGTACTTC. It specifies CASRIGGGTYEQYF.

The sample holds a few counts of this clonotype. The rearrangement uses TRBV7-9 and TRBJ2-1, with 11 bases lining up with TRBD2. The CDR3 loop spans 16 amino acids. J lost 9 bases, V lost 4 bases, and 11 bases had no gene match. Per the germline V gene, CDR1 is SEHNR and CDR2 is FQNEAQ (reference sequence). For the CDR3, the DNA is TGTGCCAGCAGCTCGTCTACTAGCGGGGGTTTGGGTGAGCAGTTCTTC. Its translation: CASSSSTSGGLGEQFF. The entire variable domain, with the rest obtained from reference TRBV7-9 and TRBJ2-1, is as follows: DTGVSQNPRHKITKRGQNVTFRCDPISEHNRLYWYRQTLGQGPEFLTYFQNEAQLEKSRLLSDRFSAERPKGSFSTLEIQRTEQGDSAMYLCASSSSTSGGLGEQFFGPGTRLTVL.

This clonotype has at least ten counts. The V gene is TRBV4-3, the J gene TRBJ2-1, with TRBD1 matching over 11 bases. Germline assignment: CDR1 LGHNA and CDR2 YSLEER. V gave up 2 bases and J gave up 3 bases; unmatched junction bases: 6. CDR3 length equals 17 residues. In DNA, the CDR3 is TGCGCCAGCAGCCAATTTCAGGACAGGGGGCGCTACAATGAGCAGTTCTTC. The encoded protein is CASSQFQDRGRYNEQFF.

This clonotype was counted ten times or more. CDR3 nucleotide sequence: TGCAGTGCTACCGCTCTCTCGGGACTAGCGCATGAGCAGTTCTTC. It encodes CSATALSGLAHEQFF. The chain couples TRBV20-1 to TRBJ2-1, with TRBD2 matching over 10 bases. Germline CDR1 DFQATT, CDR2 SNEGSKA (reference sequence). V lost 4 bases, J lost 8 bases, and 11 bases stayed unmatched. The CDR3 length is 15 residues.

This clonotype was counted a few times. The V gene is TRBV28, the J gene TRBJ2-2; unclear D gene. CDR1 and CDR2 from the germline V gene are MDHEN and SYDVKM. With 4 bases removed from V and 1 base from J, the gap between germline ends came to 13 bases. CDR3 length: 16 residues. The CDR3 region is CASSSRSGGNTGELFF. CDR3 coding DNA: TGTGCCAGCAGTTCCCGTTCGGGTGGGAACACCGGGGAGCTGTTTTTT.

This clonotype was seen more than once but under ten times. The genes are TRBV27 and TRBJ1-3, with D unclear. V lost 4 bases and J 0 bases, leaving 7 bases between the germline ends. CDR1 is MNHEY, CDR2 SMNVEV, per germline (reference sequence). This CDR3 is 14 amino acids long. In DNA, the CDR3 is TGTGCCAGCAGTTACCGGGGCTCTGGAAACACCATATATTTT. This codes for CASSYRGSGNTIYF.

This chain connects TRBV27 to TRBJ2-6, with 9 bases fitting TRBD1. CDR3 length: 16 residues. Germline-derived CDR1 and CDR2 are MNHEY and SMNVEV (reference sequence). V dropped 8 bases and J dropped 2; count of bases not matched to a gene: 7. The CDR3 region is CASRGQGWAGANVLTF. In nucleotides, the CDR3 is TGTGCCAGCCGTGGACAGGGGTGGGCTGGGGCCAACGTCCTGACTTTC.

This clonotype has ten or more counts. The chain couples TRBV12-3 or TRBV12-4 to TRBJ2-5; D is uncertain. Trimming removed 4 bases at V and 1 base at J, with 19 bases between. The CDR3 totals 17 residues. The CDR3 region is CASSSGGPRSFQETQYF. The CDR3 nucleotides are TGTGCCAGCAGTTCGGGCGGTCCGAGATCCTTCCAAGAGACCCAGTACTTC.

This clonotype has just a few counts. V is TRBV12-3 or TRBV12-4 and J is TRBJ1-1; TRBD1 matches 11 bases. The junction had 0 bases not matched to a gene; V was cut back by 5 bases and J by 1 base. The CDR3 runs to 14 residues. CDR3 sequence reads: CASSGQGANTEAFF. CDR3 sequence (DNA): TGTGCCAGCAGTGGACAGGGGGCGAACACTGAAGCTTTCTTT.

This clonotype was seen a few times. The CDR3 region is CASSLTIGETQYF. The CDR3 nucleotides are TGCGCCAGCAGTCTGACTATTGGCGAGACCCAGTACTTC. The rearrangement joins TRBV10-2 to TRBJ2-5, with D perhaps TRBD2 (5 bases). Looked up from germline, CDR1 is WSHSY and CDR2 is SAAADI. V was cut by 5 bases and J by 5 bases, with 12 bases left in between. CDR3 length equals 13 residues.

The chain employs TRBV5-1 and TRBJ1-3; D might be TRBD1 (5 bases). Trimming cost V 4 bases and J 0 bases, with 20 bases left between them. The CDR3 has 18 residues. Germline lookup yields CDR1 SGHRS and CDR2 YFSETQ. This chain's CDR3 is CASSPVLTDLYSGNTIYF. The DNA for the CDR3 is TGCGCCAGCAGCCCTGTGCTGACAGACCTCTACTCTGGAAACACCATATATTTT.

CDR3 coding DNA: TGTGCCAGCAGTTTATCGATGGGACCCCAGGGTACGCAGTATTTT. It specifies CASSLSMGPQGTQYF. The rearrangement joins TRBV27 to TRBJ2-3; either TRBD1 or TRBD2 may supply D (5 bases each). The V and J ends lost 0 bases and 8 bases respectively, with 15 bases between them. Looked up from germline, CDR1 is MNHEY and CDR2 is SMNVEV (reference sequence). The CDR3 covers 15 residues.